This entry concerns a single TCR beta chain. Its antigen is currently unknown. The data were obtained in a study of shared clonotypes between healthy human individuals. Selected positively for CCR7 and CD45RO-negative, naive CD8 cells excluded terminally differentiated effector memory CD45RA+ cells. Notes on the study in general: When compared with the clonotypes that were shared by all four sorted-subset donors, the non-shared clonotypes turned out to have lower generation probabilities.

CDR1 SGHRS and CDR2 YFSETQ come from the germline V gene. The CDR3 is 15 amino acids. Deletions cut 5 bases from V and 2 bases from J, with 17 bases between. Source study methods: ImmunoSEQ only sent back junction sequences with no quality scores, so filtering was done differently. TCRdb keeps only in-frame clones here, not all; method: immunoSEQ multiplex PCR. D and trimming were read from the DNA, whereas the V and J calls and clone size are those reported in that table. This repertoire shows 2 million or so clones, 85% to 95% found once; its top ten account for 0.9% to 1.4%. The TCR was taken from a man between 18 and 35 years old in good health. The gene calls are TRBV5-1 and TRBJ2-7; no clear D. The sequenced sample consisted of naive CD8+ T cells sorted from blood. As DNA, the CDR3 is TGCGCCAGCAGAAACACGGACCTGATCACCTACGAGCAGTACTTC. Protein: CASRNTDLITYEQYF.